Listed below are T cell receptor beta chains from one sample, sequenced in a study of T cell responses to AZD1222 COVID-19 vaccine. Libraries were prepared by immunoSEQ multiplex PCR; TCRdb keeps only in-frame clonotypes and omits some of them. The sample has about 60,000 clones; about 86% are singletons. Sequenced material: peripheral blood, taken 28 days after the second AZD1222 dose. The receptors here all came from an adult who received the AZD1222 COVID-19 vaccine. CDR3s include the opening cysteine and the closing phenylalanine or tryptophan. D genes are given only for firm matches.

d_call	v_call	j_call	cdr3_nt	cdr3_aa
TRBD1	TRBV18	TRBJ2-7	TGTGCCAGCTCTGTGGGGACAGTAGACTACGAGCAGTACTTC	CASSVGTVDYEQYF
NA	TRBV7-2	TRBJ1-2	TGTGCCAGCAGCCTTACCGGGACGAACTATGGCTACACCTTC	CASSLTGTNYGYTF
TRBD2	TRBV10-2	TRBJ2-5	TGCGCCACCAAAGGGGGTAGCGGGAGTTTCCAAGAGACCCAGTACTTC	CATKGGSGSFQETQYF
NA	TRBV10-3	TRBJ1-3	TGTGCCATCAGGGAAAGCTCTGGAAACACCATATATTTT	CAIRESSGNTIYF
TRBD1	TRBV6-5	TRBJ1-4	TGTGCCAGCAGTTACGCAGGCAGGGGGGATGAAAAACTGTTTTTT	CASSYAGRGDEKLFF
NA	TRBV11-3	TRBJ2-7	TGTGCCAGCAGCTTATTCTCTGGTTACGAGCAGTACTTC	CASSLFSGYEQYF
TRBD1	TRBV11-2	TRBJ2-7	TGTGCCAGCCCGAGCCGGGACAGGAGGACCTACGAGCAGTACTTC	CASPSRDRRTYEQYF
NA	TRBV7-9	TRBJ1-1	TGTGCCAGCAGTTTGGGGAGGATGAACACTGAAGCTTTCTTT	CASSLGRMNTEAFF
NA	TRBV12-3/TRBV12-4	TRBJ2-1	TGTGCCAGCAGTTTTGGGGTTCCTGAGCAGTTCTTC	CASSFGVPEQFF
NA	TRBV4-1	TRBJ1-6	TGCGCCAGCAGCCAAGACCTCGACAGAGCTAATTCACCCCTCCACTTT	CASSQDLDRANSPLHF